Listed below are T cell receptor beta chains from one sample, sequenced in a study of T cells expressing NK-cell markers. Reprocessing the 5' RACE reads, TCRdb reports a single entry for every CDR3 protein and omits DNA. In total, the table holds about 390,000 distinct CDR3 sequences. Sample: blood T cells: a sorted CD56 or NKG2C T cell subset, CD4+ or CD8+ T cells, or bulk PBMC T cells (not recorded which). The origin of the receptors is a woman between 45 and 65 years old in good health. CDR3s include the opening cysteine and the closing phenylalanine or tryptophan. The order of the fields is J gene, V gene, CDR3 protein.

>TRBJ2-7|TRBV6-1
CASSGGSSGSSYEQYF
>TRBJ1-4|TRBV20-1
CSTLAANEKLFF
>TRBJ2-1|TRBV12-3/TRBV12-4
CASRDSGRALNNEQFF
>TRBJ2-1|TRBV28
CASSLSGLAGGRQFF
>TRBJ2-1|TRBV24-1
CATSDLVLGNYEQFF
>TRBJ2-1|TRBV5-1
CASTGTGHNEQFF
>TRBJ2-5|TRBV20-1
CSASWQPETQYF
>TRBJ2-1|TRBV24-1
CATSVRDEQFF
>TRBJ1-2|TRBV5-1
CASSASPTGAEVYTF
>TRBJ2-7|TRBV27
CASSFREGQYEQYF
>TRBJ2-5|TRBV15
CATSRVAGGASETQYF
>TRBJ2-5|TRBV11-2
CASSPTGGRETQYF
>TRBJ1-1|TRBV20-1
CSAREGRSFEGFF
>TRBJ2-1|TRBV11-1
CASSYRGNPYNEQFF
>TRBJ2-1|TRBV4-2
CASSQGGGGSVRANAGQFF
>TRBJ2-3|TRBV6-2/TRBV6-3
CASSTGTYDTQYF
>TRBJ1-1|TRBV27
CASNPQGKWGKDTEAFF
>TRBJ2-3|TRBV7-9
CASSNLGVAGGPDTQYF
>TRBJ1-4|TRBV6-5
CASSYGGTDRGSEKLFF
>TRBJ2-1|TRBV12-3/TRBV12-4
CASLWGREKNEQFF
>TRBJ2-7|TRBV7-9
CASRFKGEDEQYF
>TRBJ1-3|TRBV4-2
CASKGSEARNTIYF